This T cell receptor (beta chain) was recovered during a study of human versus mouse CDR3 diversity and MHC coevolution. Study in general: The immunoSEQ assay reportedly detects one in 200,000 T cells.

Study findings and constraints: Most of the three human donors had the lowest clonal inequality.

The CDR3 is 15 amino acids. CDR1 is SGHDT, CDR2 YYEEEE, per germline. V was pared by 0 bases and J by 0 bases, with 7 bases between. A note on this clone: Its antigen remains unidentified.

Naive CD4 T cells were sorted as CD45RO-negative, CD62L-positive. TCRdb keeps only in-frame clones here, not all; method: immunoSEQ multiplex PCR. This table has about 80,000 clones, around 93% appearing once. The chain uses TRBV5-6 and TRBJ1-5; D ambiguous. This sequence was found in a person aged 25-75 years in good health. Sequenced input: naive CD4+ T cells from blood. Subset reported: CD45RO-negative CD62L-positive naive CD4 T cells. The CDR3 loop is CASSLGLYSNQPQHF. The CDR3 bases are TGTGCCAGCAGCTTGGGACTTTATAGCAATCAGCCCCAGCATTTT.